These 5 T cell receptor beta chains originate from one sample sequenced in a study of CD8 T cells in ankylosing spondylitis. Overall study findings and caveats: Ankylosing spondylitis blood appeared to carry a characteristic TCR beta motif of several highly homologous variants.

No antigen has been assigned to these receptors. Each CDR3 protein is one row after TCRdb ran MiXCR on the 5' RACE reads. The data hold around 890,000 distinct CDR3 sequences, with over 9.5% observed a single time. Specimen: blood, either unsorted or a sorted T cell fraction (not recorded which). These receptors all come from a male donor with ankylosing spondylitis.

The V call is TRBV7-2, the J call TRBJ2-7, with 11 bases matching TRBD2. Germline V gene lookup returns CDR1 SGHTA and CDR2 FQGNSA. The CDR3 spans 15 residues. V shed 5 bases, J shed 1 base, and the junction held 4 bases outside the gene matches. The CDR3 reads CASSRRLAGSYEQYF. CDR3 DNA: TGTGCCAGCAGCCGCAGACTAGCGGGGTCCTACGAGCAGTACTTC.

This clonotype was counted between two and nine times. The chain carries TRBV24-1 and TRBJ2-6; D remains unclear. From germline, CDR1 is KGHDR and CDR2 SFDVKD. Trimming took 1 base from V and 0 from J, leaving 6 bases between them. The CDR3 extends over 16 amino acids. CDR3 loop: CATSDFGSSGANVLTF. In nucleotides, the CDR3 is TGTGCCACCAGTGATTTTGGCAGCTCTGGGGCCAACGTCCTGACTTTC.

This clonotype was recorded at least ten times. The rearrangement links TRBV5-1 to TRBJ2-2; unclear D gene. The CDR3 has 13 residues. The V gene's germline CDR1 is SGHRS and CDR2 YFSETQ. Between the trimmed V and J ends, which lost 9 bases and 7 bases, there was a span of 16 bases. As DNA, the CDR3 is TGCGCCAACAGAGAAGGGTCGAACGGGGAGCTGTTTTTT. This translates into CANREGSNGELFF.

This clonotype was seen many times. The rearrangement joins TRBV7-2 to TRBJ2-1, with 12 bases matching TRBD2. This CDR3 region has 15 residues. Germline-derived CDR1 and CDR2 are SGHTA and FQGNSA. V lost 1 base to trimming and J lost 10 bases; unmatched junction nucleotides: 5. DNA of the CDR3: TGTGCCAGCAGCTTAGGTCTAGCGGGGGGGGGAGAGCAGTTCTTC. It yields the protein CASSLGLAGGGEQFF.

CDR3 DNA: TGCAGTGCGTCCTGGACTAGCGGAATTCCCAGCGAGCAGTACTTC. It encodes CSASWTSGIPSEQYF. The chain combines TRBV20-1 with TRBJ2-7, with 10 bases that match TRBD2. The CDR3 is made up of 15 amino acids. CDR1 is DFQATT, CDR2 SNEGSKA, per germline (reference sequence). The V segment lost 6 bases and the J segment 6 bases; nucleotides outside the gene matches: 14.